Below, one T cell receptor (beta chain) is given with its context. Its antigen is not identified. CDR1 SGHVS and CDR2 FNYEAQ come from the germline V gene. CDR3 length: 13 amino acids. Trimming shortened V by 5 bases and J by 0 bases, and 7 bases separated the two germline ends. The sample is drawn from a study of T cell repertoires in cytomegalovirus infection. In the study overall: Based on public TCR beta signatures, there were indications of CMV infection and of a matching HLA type. General study findings and limits: The response measured ex vivo was dominated by TCR beta clonotypes (HLA-C-restricted and CMV-specific). Carriers of CMV plus the relevant HLA were identified by cumulative public TCR beta family frequency.

Using its own MiXCR run on the reads, TCRdb lists one record per CDR3 protein. Of fewer than 85,000 distinct CDR3 sequences listed, under 5% were seen once; the top ten hold about 20%. The V call is TRBV7-6, the J call TRBJ2-5; D remains ambiguous. Input material: PBMCs. The clonotype originates from a human donor in good health (CMV status not recorded). Some clones in this sample may be carry-over from other donors' samples. The CDR3 is CASSTEYQETQYF. CDR3 nucleotide sequence: TGTGCCAGCAGCACTGAGTACCAAGAGACCCAGTACTTC.